This T cell receptor (beta chain) was profiled in a study of blood T cell repertoires in COVID-19. Study-level background: In each case, the material was cDNA or gDNA derived from T cells, B-cell-depleted T cells, or PBMCs.

Remarks on this clone: Germline and junction disagree at one end, which may indicate a read error.

Someone with COVID-19 had been met by exposed participants within 2 weeks before study entry. Looked up from germline, CDR1 is SSHAT and CDR2 is FNYEAQ (reference sequence). The CDR3 length is 14 residues. Study processing details: Reference gene primer amplification in the assay estimated nucleated cell counts. Using immunoSEQ multiplex PCR, the repertoire was profiled, and TCRdb retains in-frame clones only, with some absent. The V and J calls and clone size come from that table; D and trimming were worked out from the DNA. Of around 270,000 clones in the sample, roughly 88% are singletons; the top ten hold approximately 3.4%.

This receptor was identified in a woman between 40 and 55 years old who had been exposed to COVID-19. The V call is TRBV7-7, the J call TRBJ2-1, with 12 bases that match TRBD2. Sequenced material: PBMCs or T cells enriched from blood (not recorded which). The DNA of the CDR3 is TGTGCTAGCAGCCTCGGACTAGCGGGGAATGAGCAGTTCTTC. Protein sequence: CASSLGLAGNEQFF.